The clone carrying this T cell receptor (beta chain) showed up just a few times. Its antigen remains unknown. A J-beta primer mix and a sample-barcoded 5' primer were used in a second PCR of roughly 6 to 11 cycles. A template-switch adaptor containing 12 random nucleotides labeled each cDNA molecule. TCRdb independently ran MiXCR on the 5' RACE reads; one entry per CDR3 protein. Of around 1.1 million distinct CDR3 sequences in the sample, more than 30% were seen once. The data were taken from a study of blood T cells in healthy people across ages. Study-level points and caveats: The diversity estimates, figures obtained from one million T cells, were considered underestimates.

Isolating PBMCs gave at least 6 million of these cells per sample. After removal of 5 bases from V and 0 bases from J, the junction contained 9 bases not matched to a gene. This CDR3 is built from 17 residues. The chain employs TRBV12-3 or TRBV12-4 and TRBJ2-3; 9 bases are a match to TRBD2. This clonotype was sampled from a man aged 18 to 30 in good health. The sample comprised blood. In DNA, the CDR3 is TGTGCCAGCAGTCCCGAACCGACTAGCGGAAGCACAGATACGCAGTATTTT. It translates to CASSPEPTSGSTDTQYF.